These 7 T cell receptor beta chains were all obtained from the same sample, sequenced in a study of cytomegalovirus exposure and HLA in healthy donors. The PCR was carried out with 60 Vbeta primers and 13 Jbeta primers. This table comes from immunoSEQ multiplex PCR, and its TCRdb copy is limited to in-frame clones, with some not included. The sample lists under 300,000 clones; around 90% were seen once. Specimen: PBMCs. The receptors derive from a girl aged 2-10 years in good health and CMV-seronegative.

The chain recombines TRBV29-1 with TRBJ2-1; possibly TRBD1 for D (6 bases). V lost 6 bases to trimming and J lost 4 bases, with 16 bases between them. Germline assignment: CDR1 SQVTM and CDR2 ANQGSEA. CDR3 size: 14 residues. CDR3 DNA: TGCAGCGTAGATCAGGGGAAACCTTACAATGAGCAGTTCTTC. As protein: CSVDQGKPYNEQFF.

V gene TRBV6-6 combines with J gene TRBJ1-1; perhaps TRBD1 as D (6 bases). The CDR3 covers 14 residues. In germline, CDR1 is MNHNY, CDR2 SVGAGI (reference sequence). Trimming left V 5 bases short and J 5 bases short, with 15 bases between. Here the CDR3 reads CASSQGILWTEAFF. The CDR3 nucleotides are TGTGCCAGCAGTCAGGGGATATTGTGGACTGAAGCTTTCTTT.

CDR3 region: CAISESASGSYEQYF. As DNA, the CDR3 is TGTGCCATCAGTGAGTCGGCTAGCGGGAGTTACGAGCAGTACTTC. The chain recombines TRBV10-3 with TRBJ2-7, with 10 positions matching TRBD2. V gave up 0 bases and J gave up 4 bases; unmatched junction bases: 3. CDR1 ENHRY and CDR2 SYGVKD come from the germline V gene. This CDR3 is 15 amino acids long.

This clone turned up a few times. The CDR3 bases are TGTGCCAGCAGTGAAGCGGGGACAGGAGCCTACGAGCAGTACTTC. Residues: CASSEAGTGAYEQYF. This chain links TRBV6-1 with TRBJ2-7, with TRBD1 matching 8 bases. The germline CDR1 and CDR2 sequences are MNHNS and SASEGT. The CDR3 totals 15 residues. V shed 0 bases and J 2 bases; nucleotides not matched to a gene: 3.

The chain combines TRBV27 with TRBJ1-2, with D maybe TRBD1 (6 bases). The V end was cut by 4 bases, the J end by 11 bases, with 23 bases between. This CDR3 region has 15 residues. CDR1 is MNHEY and CDR2 is SMNVEV in the germline V gene (reference sequence). The CDR3 loop is CASSSTGLSLYDYTF. CDR3 DNA sequence: TGTGCCAGCAGTTCTACAGGGTTATCCCTCTATGATTACACCTTC.

CDR3 residues: CASSLEEGNTEAFF. The CDR3 nucleotides read TGCGCCAGCAGCTTGGAAGAGGGGAACACTGAAGCTTTCTTT. The chain recombines TRBV5-1 with TRBJ1-1; D is unclear. The length of the CDR3 is 14 residues. Germline V gene data show CDR1 as SGHRS and CDR2 as YFSETQ. The V gene lost 0 bases and the J gene lost 1 base, with 7 bases spanning the gap.

The rearrangement links TRBV28 to TRBJ2-2; 10 nucleotides agree with TRBD1. After removal of 2 bases from V and 6 bases from J, the junction contained 0 bases not matched to a gene. The germline V gene has CDR1 MDHEN and CDR2 SYDVKM. The CDR3 extends over 14 amino acids. CDR3 in DNA: TGTGCCAGCAGTTTAGGACAGGGGGCCGGGGAGCTGTTTTTT. This encodes CASSLGQGAGELFF.